The 21 T cell receptor beta chains given below trace back to one sample, sequenced in a study of cytomegalovirus exposure and HLA in healthy donors. 13 Jbeta primers and 60 Vbeta primers were used for the PCR. The data were produced by immunoSEQ multiplex PCR, yet TCRdb's version contains in-frame clones alone and is incomplete. The data contain roughly 100,000 clones, approximately 78% of them seen just once; the ten biggest clones take up just over 0.75%. Sequencing was done on a sample of PBMCs. Receptors originate from an older woman in good health and CMV-seronegative.

The V gene is TRBV6-6, the J gene TRBJ1-2; D remains unclear. The CDR3 has 13 amino acids. V lost 6 bases to trimming and J lost 4 bases, with 12 bases between them. Germline CDR1 MNHNY, CDR2 SVGAGI (reference sequence). CDR3 residues: CASRDVGGYGYTF. In DNA, the CDR3 is TGTGCCAGCAGGGATGTGGGAGGCTATGGCTACACCTTC.

The chain combines TRBV19 with TRBJ1-2; tentatively, D is TRBD1 (6 bases). The germline gives CDR1 LNHDA, CDR2 SQIVND (reference sequence). Trimming cost V 9 bases and J 2 bases, with 16 bases left between them. The length of the CDR3 is 14 residues. The DNA for the CDR3 is TGTGCCAGCTCATCGACAGGAATAAACTATGGCTACACCTTC. It encodes CASSSTGINYGYTF.

This chain uses TRBV4-3 with TRBJ1-1; D is possibly TRBD1 (5 bases). The V gene's germline CDR1 is LGHNA and CDR2 YSLEER. Between the trimmed V and J ends, which lost 1 base and 1 base, there was a span of 7 bases. The CDR3 covers 14 residues. The CDR3 here is CASSQVQENTEAFF. The CDR3, as DNA: TGCGCCAGCAGCCAAGTACAGGAGAACACTGAAGCTTTCTTT.

The rearrangement links TRBV30 to TRBJ2-4; possible D gene TRBD1, 5 bases. Germline V gives CDR1 GTSNPN, CDR2 SVGIG (reference sequence). Trimming cost V 3 bases and J 0 bases, with 9 bases left between them. CDR3 size: 14 residues. The CDR3 DNA sequence: TGTGCCTGGAGCTCAGGGCTAGCCAAAAACATTCAGTACTTC. Its translation is CAWSSGLAKNIQYF.

The chain recombines TRBV4-2 with TRBJ2-2, with a possible D match to TRBD1 (6 bases). Germline loops: CDR1 LGHNA, CDR2 YNFKEQ. The CDR3 has 17 residues. Trimming removed 0 bases at V and 7 bases at J, with 18 bases between. This CDR3 reads CASSQDPFDRLSGELFF. CDR3 coding DNA: TGTGCCAGCAGCCAAGACCCCTTTGACAGGTTGAGCGGGGAGCTGTTTTTT.

This clone was observed a single time. The rearrangement links TRBV28 to TRBJ1-2; possibly TRBD1 for D (5 bases). Trimming left V 2 bases short and J 5 bases short, with 15 bases between. Germline V lookup: CDR1 MDHEN, CDR2 SYDVKM. The CDR3 consists of 15 residues. The DNA of the CDR3 is TGTGCCAGCAGTTTACGTAGGGGCGCGGTTTATGGCTACACCTTC. It yields the protein CASSLRRGAVYGYTF.

J is TRBJ1-3 and V is TRBV5-1; D is perhaps TRBD1 (6 bases). CDR3 length: 14 amino acids. V lost 0 bases, J lost 10 bases, and 14 bases lay in between. Germline assignment: CDR1 SGHRS and CDR2 YFSETQ. CDR3 sequence reads: CASSLGAQGSTIYF. CDR3 DNA: TGCGCCAGCAGCTTGGGGGCCCAGGGGAGTACCATATATTTT.

This chain connects TRBV6-5 to TRBJ1-3; tentatively, D is TRBD1 (6 bases). The germline V gene has CDR1 MNHEY and CDR2 SVGAGI. The CDR3 is 13 amino acids. The V end was cut by 5 bases, the J end by 3 bases, with 8 bases between. Here the CDR3 reads CASSTGFGNTIYF. Written as DNA, the CDR3 is TGTGCCAGCAGTACAGGGTTTGGAAACACCATATATTTT.

As concerns this clone: Other DNA sequences in the sample encode the same CDR3. This sequence joins TRBV2 and TRBJ1-5; the match to TRBD1 covers 9 bases. The CDR3 totals 14 residues. Germline trimming cut 6 bases from V and 1 base from J; bases unmatched to any gene: 1. Germline CDR1 is SNHLY and CDR2 is FYNNEI. For the CDR3, the DNA is TGTGCCAGCAGGGGGACAGGGAGCAATCAGCCCCAGCATTTT. This sequence encodes CASRGTGSNQPQHF.

J is TRBJ2-5 and V is TRBV10-3, with 10 bases fitting TRBD2. Germline trimming cut 11 bases from V and 2 bases from J; bases unmatched to any gene: 5. CDR1 is ENHRY and CDR2 is SYGVKD in the germline V gene. The CDR3 is made up of 13 amino acids. The CDR3, as DNA: TGTGCCTCGGGACTAGCGCCTCAAGAGACCCAGTACTTC. This gives the protein CASGLAPQETQYF.

This sequence joins TRBV5-1 and TRBJ2-1; 11 bases are a match to TRBD1. Trimming took 2 bases from V and 8 from J; bases not matched to a gene: 6. The CDR3 extends over 15 amino acids. Germline V CDR1 and CDR2: SGHRS, YFSETQ. CDR3 amino acids: CASSFGQGARDEQFF. DNA of the CDR3: TGCGCCAGCAGCTTTGGACAGGGGGCGCGGGATGAGCAGTTCTTC.

This sequence joins TRBV4-3 and TRBJ1-5, with D perhaps matching TRBD1 (6 bases). Trimming removed 1 base at V and 0 bases at J, with 16 bases between. CDR1 is LGHNA and CDR2 is YSLEER in the germline V gene. This CDR3 contains 18 residues. The CDR3 loop reads CASSQVADSPYSNQPQHF. CDR3 DNA: TGCGCCAGCAGCCAAGTTGCGGACAGCCCATATAGCAATCAGCCCCAGCATTTT.

This clone was detected once. V usage is TRBV29-1 and J usage is TRBJ2-1, with 10 bases fitting TRBD1. CDR3 length: 14 residues. The germline gives CDR1 SQVTM, CDR2 ANQGSEA. The V segment lost 1 base and the J segment 7 bases; nucleotides outside the gene matches: 4. CDR3 DNA sequence: TGCAGCGTTGAAGGGGGACAGGGGTGGAATGAGCAGTTCTTC. Translation gives CSVEGGQGWNEQFF.

The chain joins TRBV9 to TRBJ2-1; 7 bases agree with TRBD2. J lost 7 bases, V lost 4 bases, and 23 bases had no gene match. This CDR3 comprises 19 residues. Germline assignment: CDR1 SGDLS and CDR2 YYNGEE. CDR3 coding DNA: TGTGCCAGCAGCCCCTCTCTGGCCACTATCGCGGGAGAGTTTAATGAGCAGTTCTTC. Translating gives CASSPSLATIAGEFNEQFF.

The rearrangement uses TRBV5-1 and TRBJ2-5, with a weak D call TRBD2 (7 bases). The closer fit of TRBJ2-7 to the DNA end suggests the J call may be wrong. The CDR3 extends over 14 amino acids. Germline values: CDR1 SGHRS, CDR2 YFSETQ. This CDR3 reads CASSYGGPQYEQYF. CDR3 coding DNA: TGCGCCAGCAGCTACGGGGGGCCGCAGTACGAGCAGTACTTC.

The V and J genes are TRBV6-5 and TRBJ2-7, with 7 bases fitting TRBD2. Trimming took 6 bases from V and 3 from J; bases not matched to a gene: 8. CDR1 and CDR2 (germline): MNHEY, SVGAGI. The CDR3 has 14 residues. CDR3 nucleotide sequence: TGTGCCAGCAGGTCCCTAGCGGCTTTCTACGAGCAGTACTTC. Amino acids: CASRSLAAFYEQYF.

The gene calls are TRBV6-6 and TRBJ2-1; D may be TRBD2 (5 bases). CDR3 size: 16 residues. Trimming removed 4 bases from V and 3 bases from J, with 16 bases in between. Germline values: CDR1 MNHNY, CDR2 SVGAGI (reference sequence). The CDR3 DNA reads TGTGCCAGCAGTTCCTCCGGAGCGGCTATCTACAATGAGCAGTTCTTC. Amino acid sequence: CASSSSGAAIYNEQFF.

There are a few counts of this clone. This rearrangement joins TRBV25-1 to TRBJ1-6; 9 bases map to TRBD1. Trimming cost V 6 bases and J 0 bases; bases outside gene matches: 6. CDR1 and CDR2 from the germline V gene are MGHDK and SYGVNS. This CDR3 is built from 17 residues. The CDR3, as DNA: TGTGCCAGCAGAGATACAGGGGGCGCCTCCTATAATTCACCCCTCCACTTT. Translating it yields CASRDTGGASYNSPLHF.

V and J are TRBV6-5 and TRBJ2-3, with a possible D match to TRBD2 (5 bases). The CDR3 contains 13 residues. With 5 bases removed from V and 5 bases from J, the gap between germline ends came to 11 bases. CDR1 is MNHEY and CDR2 is SVGAGI in the germline V gene. The CDR3 sequence is CASSRIARDTQYF. The CDR3 DNA reads TGTGCCAGCAGTCGTATAGCGAGAGATACGCAGTATTTT.

The chain recombines TRBV6-6 with TRBJ1-1; possible D gene TRBD1, 5 bases. The CDR3 length is 14 residues. The V gene lost 7 bases and the J gene lost 4 bases, with 16 bases spanning the gap. The germline V gene has CDR1 MNHNY and CDR2 SVGAGI (reference sequence). The CDR3 sequence: CASTVGGGSTEAFF. The CDR3 nucleotides read TGTGCCAGCACGGTGGGGGGAGGCAGCACTGAAGCTTTCTTT.

This clone was seen more than once but under ten times. V usage is TRBV6-5 and J usage is TRBJ1-4; 12 bases are a match to TRBD1. CDR3 size: 14 residues. Germline V gene sequence: CDR1 MNHEY, CDR2 SVGAGI. Trimming at V came to 6 bases and at J to 7 bases, leaving 3 bases not matched to a gene. The chain's CDR3 is CASSLGQGAEKLFF. The DNA of the CDR3 is TGTGCCAGCAGCCTGGGACAGGGGGCTGAAAAACTGTTTTTT.